Following are 11 T cell receptor beta chains from one sample sequenced in a study of metastatic and nonmetastatic thyroid tumors. From the PCR reads, TCRdb re-called clones with MiXCR. The repertoire includes just under 20,000 clones, roughly 23% of them detected once, and about 8.6% sits in the top ten. Patients were all untreated before their thyroid surgery. Material for sequencing was adjacent normal tissue. The receptors stem from a female donor with papillary thyroid cancer or a benign thyroid nodule (not recorded which). Some clones in this sample may be carry-over from other donors' samples.

This clone was seen a few times. V gene TRBV2 combines with J gene TRBJ1-6; a possible D gene is TRBD1 (6 bases). Germline V gives CDR1 SNHLY, CDR2 FYNNEI. The CDR3 extends over 13 amino acids. V was cut by 6 bases and J by 7 bases, with 10 bases left in between. CDR3 sequence: CASSLDRNSPLHF. The CDR3 DNA reads TGTGCCAGCAGCCTGGACAGAAATTCACCCCTCCACTTT.

This rearrangement joins TRBV7-3 to TRBJ2-3, with TRBD1 matching 9 bases. CDR3 size: 16 residues. Per germline, CDR1 SGHTA and CDR2 FQGTGA. The V and J ends lost 4 bases and 3 bases, in that order; junction bases with no gene match: 8. The CDR3 nucleotides read TGTGCCAGCAGCTCCGCCGGGACAGGGCTTACAGATACGCAGTATTTT. Its translation: CASSSAGTGLTDTQYF.

A remark on this clone: A read error is possible here, since a much larger clone lies one base away. V gene TRBV5-4 combines with J gene TRBJ1-3, with 9 bases fitting TRBD1. The CDR3 runs to 14 residues. V lost 1 base, J lost 6 bases, and 2 bases stayed unmatched. The germline V gene encodes CDR1 SGHNT and CDR2 YYREEE (reference sequence). CDR3 loop: CASSLTGGENTIYF. The CDR3 coding sequence is TGTGCCAGCAGCTTGACAGGGGGCGAAAACACCATATATTTT.

By its share, this clone is medium-sized. The chain links TRBV10-1 to TRBJ2-7; the D gene is possibly TRBD1 (6 bases). Per the germline V gene, CDR1 is WNHNN and CDR2 is SYGVQD (reference sequence). The CDR3 sequence is 15 residues long. V was clipped by 5 bases and J by 2 bases, with 16 bases between them. The CDR3 sequence is CASSKTGSFPYEQYF. The DNA of the CDR3 is TGCGCCAGCAGTAAAACAGGGAGTTTTCCCTACGAGCAGTACTTC.

Within the sample, this clone is medium-sized. The chain carries TRBV7-9 and TRBJ2-3; D is possibly TRBD1 (5 bases). CDR1 and CDR2 from the germline V gene are SEHNR and FQNEAQ (reference sequence). This CDR3 region has 16 residues. V was trimmed by 3 bases and J by 2 bases, leaving 15 bases between them. CDR3: CASSFGLGVATDTQYF. Written as DNA, the CDR3 is TGTGCCAGCAGCTTCGGCCTAGGGGTTGCCACAGATACGCAGTATTTT.

In this sample, this clone turned up a few times. The chain recombines TRBV6-1 with TRBJ1-5, with D possibly being TRBD1 (6 bases). V dropped 9 bases and J dropped 1 base, with 16 bases sitting between them. Germline lookup yields CDR1 MNHNS and CDR2 SASEGT. The CDR3 spans 15 residues. DNA of the CDR3: TGTGCCAGTGTGTGGGGGCGCGGGAGCAATCAGCCCCAGCATTTT. Translated, it gives CASVWGRGSNQPQHF.

The chain employs TRBV4-3 and TRBJ2-1; TRBD1 agrees at 10 bases. V trimming: 3 bases; J trimming: 2 bases; junction bases outside the gene matches: 7. The CDR3 spans 17 residues. Germline lookup yields CDR1 LGHNA and CDR2 YSLEER. CDR3 amino acids: CASSQATGTGAYNEQFF. DNA for the CDR3: TGCGCCAGCAGCCAGGCAACCGGGACAGGGGCCTACAATGAGCAGTTCTTC.

This clone appeared many times. The chain couples TRBV15 to TRBJ2-5; D unresolved. V lost 0 bases and J 2 bases, leaving 10 bases between the germline ends. The CDR3 extends over 15 amino acids. The germline gives CDR1 LNHNV, CDR2 YYDKDF (reference sequence). CDR3 DNA sequence: TGTGCCACCAGCAGAGATCCCGCCCCGCAAGAGACCCAGTACTTC. Translated, it gives CATSRDPAPQETQYF.

The chain couples TRBV9 to TRBJ2-1; 7 bases agree with TRBD2. This CDR3 has 16 residues. Germline CDR1 reads SGDLS; CDR2 reads YYNGEE. The J segment lost 0 bases and the V segment lost 3 bases, leaving 6 bases of the junction unmatched. The CDR3 DNA is TGTGCCAGCAGCGCAGAAGGCGGGAGCTCCTACAATGAGCAGTTCTTC. This sequence encodes CASSAEGGSSYNEQFF.

A few counts support this clone. The rearrangement joins TRBV20-1 to TRBJ1-2, with D uncertain. V was cut by 5 bases and J by 3 bases, with 13 bases left in between. CDR3 length: 13 residues. Germline CDR1 is DFQATT and CDR2 is SNEGSKA (reference sequence). The CDR3 here is CSAQIRNHYGYTF. Written as DNA, the CDR3 is TGCAGTGCTCAAATTCGGAACCACTATGGCTACACCTTC.

This clone was observed many times. Given the absence of the conserved phenylalanine or tryptophan at the CDR3 end, a read error is likely. This chain links TRBV7-9 with TRBJ2-3; weak D call: TRBD2 (7 bases). The V gene lost 5 bases and the J gene lost 0 bases, with 24 bases spanning the gap. The CDR3 consists of 19 residues. CDR1 is SEHNR and CDR2 is FQNEAQ in the germline V gene (reference sequence). This chain's CDR3 is CASSGGASGTYASTDTQYL. CDR3 bases: TGTGCCAGCAGCGGGGGGGCTAGCGGTACCTACGCTAGCACAGATACGCAGTATCTT.